These T cell receptor beta chains were read from a single sample in a study of blood T cell repertoires in COVID-19. Generated by immunoSEQ multiplex PCR, the TCRdb table keeps only in-frame clones and is missing some. The data hold hundreds of thousands of clones, with roughly 85% observed a single time. The sample comprised PBMCs or T cells enriched from blood (not recorded which). These receptor sequences come from a woman aged 40-49 years who had recovered from COVID-19. Each CDR3 is given with its conserved first and last residue. Each record gives: clone size, V gene, D gene, J gene, CDR3 DNA, CDR3 protein. D genes are given only for firm matches. Expanded clones get a size class; other rows say once, few or many, or leave the size out.

once,TRBV19,NA,TRBJ1-1,TGTGCCAGTAGTACCACCCGGGACTATGGAACTGAAGCTTTCTTT,CASSTTRDYGTEAFF
NA,TRBV6-2/TRBV6-3,NA,TRBJ1-4,TGTGCCAGCAGCGAGGAATTCGAGGAAAAACTGTTTTTT,CASSEEFEEKLFF
NA,TRBV28,TRBD2,TRBJ2-7,TGTGCCAGCAGTTTAGAATATAGAGCGGGAGGGCCCTCCGAGCAGTACTTC,CASSLEYRAGGPSEQYF
once,TRBV18,NA,TRBJ2-6,TGTGCCAGCTCACCTTACCTCCGGGACTCTGGGGCCAACGTCCTGACTTTC,CASSPYLRDSGANVLTF
NA,TRBV7-9,NA,TRBJ1-3,TGTGCCAGCAGCCCCCAGGGAAACACCATATATTTT,CASSPQGNTIYF
NA,TRBV28,NA,TRBJ2-4,TGTGCCAGCAGACAAGGGGTCAAAAACATTCAGTACTTC,CASRQGVKNIQYF
NA,TRBV16,NA,TRBJ1-1,TGTGCCAGCAGCCGTTGGATTCAGGCCCATTTTGCTTTCTTT,CASSRWIQAHFAFF
NA,TRBV3-1/TRBV3-2,TRBD2,TRBJ2-1,TGTGCCAGCAGCCCCCCTCCAGGCGGGAGTATTATTGAGCAGTTCTTC,CASSPPPGGSIIEQFF
NA,TRBV7-8,NA,TRBJ1-2,TGTGCCAGCAGCTCCTCGACAGATGAAAACTATGGCTACACCTTC,CASSSSTDENYGYTF
NA,TRBV15,NA,TRBJ2-7,TGTGCCACCAGCAGAGGGAAGGAGATCTACGAGCAGTACTTC,CATSRGKEIYEQYF
NA,TRBV18,NA,TRBJ1-5,TGTGCCAGCTCACCGGGGCGCGGAGGGCAGACTAGGACCCAGCATTTT,CASSPGRGGQTRTQHF
NA,TRBV28,NA,TRBJ1-6,TGTGCCAGCAGTTGGCAAAATTCACCCCTCCACTTT,CASSWQNSPLHF
NA,TRBV7-2,NA,TRBJ2-7,TGTGCCAGCAGCTTAGAGTTCAGCTCCTACGAGCAGTACTTC,CASSLEFSSYEQYF
NA,TRBV4-1,NA,TRBJ1-6,TGCGCCAGCAGCCCCCCAGGGGCTAATTCACCCCTCCACTTT,CASSPPGANSPLHF
NA,TRBV18,NA,TRBJ1-2,TGTGCCAGCTCACCACAGTCCGGGGATGGCTACACCTTC,CASSPQSGDGYTF
NA,TRBV18,TRBD1,TRBJ2-1,TGTGCCAGCTCACCACTCCCCTACCAAGCGGGACAGGGGGCTGATGAGCAGTTCTTC,CASSPLPYQAGQGADEQFF
NA,TRBV6-1,NA,TRBJ2-1,TGTGCCAGCAGTGAAGCCAGGGTCGATGAGCAGTTCTTC,CASSEARVDEQFF
NA,TRBV2,NA,TRBJ1-4,TGTGCCAGCATTAACCCCGGAGGTAATGAAAAACTGTTTTTT,CASINPGGNEKLFF
NA,TRBV5-6,NA,TRBJ2-5,TGTGCCAGCAGCTTGGGACAGGCGACCCTCCAAGAGACCCAGTACTTC,CASSLGQATLQETQYF
few,TRBV4-1,TRBD2,TRBJ2-7,TGCGCCAGCAGCCATGCCCCGGGACTAGCGGGAGGGCCCAACGAGCAGTACTTC,CASSHAPGLAGGPNEQYF
few,TRBV6-2/TRBV6-3,TRBD2,TRBJ2-1,TGTGCCAGCAGTTACTCCCACTATAGCGGGATGGGGGATGAGCAGTTCTTC,CASSYSHYSGMGDEQFF
NA,TRBV9,TRBD1,TRBJ1-4,TGTGCCAGCAGCGCTAGACAGGGGAATGAAAAACTGTTTTTT,CASSARQGNEKLFF
NA,TRBV24-1,NA,TRBJ1-2,TGTGCCACCAGTGATTTTACGGATGGCTACACCTTC,CATSDFTDGYTF
NA,TRBV27,NA,TRBJ1-1,TGTGCCAGCAGTTCTTTCCTGGAAGGGGGATTGAACACTGAAGCTTTCTTT,CASSSFLEGGLNTEAFF
NA,TRBV11-2,NA,TRBJ1-2,TGTGCCAGCAGCTTAGATAGGACACAAGCTGGCTATGGCTACACCTTC,CASSLDRTQAGYGYTF
NA,TRBV7-7,NA,TRBJ2-5,TGTGCTAGCAGCTTAGTCGGGCTAACCGGGGAAGAGACCCAGTACTTC,CASSLVGLTGEETQYF
NA,TRBV5-1,NA,TRBJ2-7,TGCGCCCGAACAGGCGATAGCTCCTACGAGCAGTACTTC,CARTGDSSYEQYF